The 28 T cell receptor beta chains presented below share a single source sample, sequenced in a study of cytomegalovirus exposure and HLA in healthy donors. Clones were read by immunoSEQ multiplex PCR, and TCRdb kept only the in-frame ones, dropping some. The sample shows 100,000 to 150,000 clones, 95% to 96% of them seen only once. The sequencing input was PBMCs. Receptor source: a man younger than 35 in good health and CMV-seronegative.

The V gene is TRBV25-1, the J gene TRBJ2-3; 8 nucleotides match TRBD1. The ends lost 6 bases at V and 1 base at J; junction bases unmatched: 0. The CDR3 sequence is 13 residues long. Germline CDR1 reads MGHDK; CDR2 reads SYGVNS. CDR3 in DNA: TGTGCCAGCAGGGACAGGGGCACAGATACGCAGTATTTT. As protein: CASRDRGTDTQYF.

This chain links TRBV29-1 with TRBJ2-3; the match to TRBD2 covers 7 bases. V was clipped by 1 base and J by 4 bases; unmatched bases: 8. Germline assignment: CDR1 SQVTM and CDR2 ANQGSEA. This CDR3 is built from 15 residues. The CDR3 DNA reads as TGCAGCGTTGAAGGGGGCGGGAGAGGATCAGATACGCAGTATTTT. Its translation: CSVEGGGRGSDTQYF.

The CDR3 DNA reads TGTGCCTGGACCCGGGGTTCGGTGGAGACCCAGTACTTC. Protein product: CAWTRGSVETQYF. V gene TRBV30 combines with J gene TRBJ2-5; weak D call: TRBD2 (5 bases). Trimming took off 4 bases at V and 5 bases at J, with 14 bases between the two ends. The length of the CDR3 is 13 residues. Germline CDR1 is GTSNPN and CDR2 is SVGIG (reference sequence).

CDR3 protein: CASSRTGGANTEAFF. The CDR3 region has the DNA TGTGCCAGCAGCCGGACAGGGGGCGCAAACACTGAAGCTTTCTTT. The rearrangement uses TRBV25-1 and TRBJ1-1; 11 nucleotides line up with TRBD1. CDR3 size: 15 residues. Trimming took 6 bases from V and 2 from J; bases not matched to a gene: 5. Germline loops: CDR1 MGHDK, CDR2 SYGVNS.

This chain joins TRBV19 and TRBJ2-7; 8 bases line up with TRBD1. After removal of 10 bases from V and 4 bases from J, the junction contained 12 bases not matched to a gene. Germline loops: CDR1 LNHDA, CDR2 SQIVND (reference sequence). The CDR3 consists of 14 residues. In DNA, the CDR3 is TGTGCCACCAGGAGGAGGACAGGGCCTTACGAGCAGTACTTC. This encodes CATRRRTGPYEQYF.

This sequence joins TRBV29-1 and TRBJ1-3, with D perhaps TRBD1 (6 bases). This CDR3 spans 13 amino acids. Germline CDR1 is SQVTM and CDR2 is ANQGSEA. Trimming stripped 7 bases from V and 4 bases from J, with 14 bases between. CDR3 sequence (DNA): TGCAGCGCTGACACAGGGTTAGGAAACACCATATATTTT. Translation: CSADTGLGNTIYF.

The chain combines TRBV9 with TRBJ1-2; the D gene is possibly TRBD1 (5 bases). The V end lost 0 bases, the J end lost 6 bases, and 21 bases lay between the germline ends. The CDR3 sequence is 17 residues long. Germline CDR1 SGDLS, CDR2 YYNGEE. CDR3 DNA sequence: TGTGCCAGCAGCGTAGGATCGTGGGGGGTGGAAGTCAATGGCTACACCTTC. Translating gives CASSVGSWGVEVNGYTF.

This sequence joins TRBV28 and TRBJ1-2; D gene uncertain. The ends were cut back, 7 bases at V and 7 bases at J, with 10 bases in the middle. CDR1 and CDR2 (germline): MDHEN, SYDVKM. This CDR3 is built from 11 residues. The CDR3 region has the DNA TGTGCCAGCAATTCCGTCGGTGGCTACACCTTC. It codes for CASNSVGGYTF.

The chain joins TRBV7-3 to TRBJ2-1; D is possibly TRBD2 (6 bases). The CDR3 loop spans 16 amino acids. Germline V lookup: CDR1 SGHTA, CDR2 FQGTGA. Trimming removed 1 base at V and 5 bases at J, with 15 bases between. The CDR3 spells CASSLMASETNNEQFF. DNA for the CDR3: TGTGCCAGCAGCTTAATGGCTAGCGAAACTAACAATGAGCAGTTCTTC.

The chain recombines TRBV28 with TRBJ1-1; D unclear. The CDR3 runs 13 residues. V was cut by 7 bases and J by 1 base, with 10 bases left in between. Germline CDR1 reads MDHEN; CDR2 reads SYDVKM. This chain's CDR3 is CASTSVPNTEAFF. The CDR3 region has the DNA TGTGCCAGCACTAGCGTTCCGAACACTGAAGCTTTCTTT.

The CDR3 DNA reads TGTGCCAGCAGTGCCCGAGGACTAGCGGCATCCAATGAGCAGTTCTTC. It encodes CASSARGLAASNEQFF. The chain couples TRBV6-6 to TRBJ2-1, with TRBD2 matching over 10 bases. J gave up 6 bases and V 5 bases, and 10 bases lay outside the gene matches. The germline CDR1 and CDR2 sequences are MNHNY and SVGAGI (reference sequence). The CDR3 consists of 16 residues.

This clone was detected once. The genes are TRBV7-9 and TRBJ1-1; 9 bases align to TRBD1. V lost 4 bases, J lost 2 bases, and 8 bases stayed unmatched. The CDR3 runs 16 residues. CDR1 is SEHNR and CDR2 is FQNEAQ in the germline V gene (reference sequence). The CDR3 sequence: CASSYYTGGANTEAFF. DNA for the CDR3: TGTGCCAGCAGCTACTATACAGGGGGCGCCAACACTGAAGCTTTCTTT.

DNA for the CDR3: TGTGCCAGCAGTTTAAAGTGGCGGGAGATAAACAATGAGCAGTTCTTC. Its translation is CASSLKWREINNEQFF. The gene calls are TRBV27 and TRBJ2-1; 7 nucleotides match TRBD2. This CDR3 is built from 16 residues. Germline values: CDR1 MNHEY, CDR2 SMNVEV (reference sequence). The V gene end was trimmed by 2 bases and the J gene end by 5 bases; junction bases not matched to a gene: 9.

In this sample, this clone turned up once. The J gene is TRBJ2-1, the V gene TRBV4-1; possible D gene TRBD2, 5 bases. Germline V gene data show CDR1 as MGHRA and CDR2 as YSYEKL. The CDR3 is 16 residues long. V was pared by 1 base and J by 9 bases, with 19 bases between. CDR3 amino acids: CASSQGPGKQNSEQFF. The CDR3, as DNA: TGCGCCAGCAGCCAAGGCCCCGGGAAGCAAAATAGTGAGCAGTTCTTC.

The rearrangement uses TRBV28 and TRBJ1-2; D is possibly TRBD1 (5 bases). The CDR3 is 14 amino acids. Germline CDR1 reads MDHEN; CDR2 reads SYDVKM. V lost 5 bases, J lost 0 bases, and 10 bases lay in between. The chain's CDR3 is CASSLGQPNYGYTF. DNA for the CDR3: TGTGCCAGCAGTCTTGGACAACCTAACTATGGCTACACCTTC.

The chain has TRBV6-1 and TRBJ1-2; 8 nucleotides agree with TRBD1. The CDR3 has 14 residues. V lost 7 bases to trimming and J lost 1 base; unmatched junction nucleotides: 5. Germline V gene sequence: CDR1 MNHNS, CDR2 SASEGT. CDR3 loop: CASKPGQVNYGYTF. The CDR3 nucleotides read TGTGCCAGCAAGCCGGGACAGGTTAACTATGGCTACACCTTC.

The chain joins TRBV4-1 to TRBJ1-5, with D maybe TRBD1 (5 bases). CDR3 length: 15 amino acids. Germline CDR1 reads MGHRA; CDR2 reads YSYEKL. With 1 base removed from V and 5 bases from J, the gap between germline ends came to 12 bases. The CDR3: CASSQVAGTYQPQHF. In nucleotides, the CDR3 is TGCGCCAGCAGCCAAGTAGCCGGGACTTATCAGCCCCAGCATTTT.

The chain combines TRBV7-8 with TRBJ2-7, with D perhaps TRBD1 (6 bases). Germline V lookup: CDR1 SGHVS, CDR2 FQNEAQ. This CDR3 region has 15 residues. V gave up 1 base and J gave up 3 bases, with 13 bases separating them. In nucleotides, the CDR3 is TGTGCCAGCAGCTTAGAGGACAGTCGGTTCTACGAGCAGTACTTC. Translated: CASSLEDSRFYEQYF.

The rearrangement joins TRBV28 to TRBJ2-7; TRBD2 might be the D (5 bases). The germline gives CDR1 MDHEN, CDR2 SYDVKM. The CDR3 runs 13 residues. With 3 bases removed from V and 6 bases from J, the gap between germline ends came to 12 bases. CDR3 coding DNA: TGTGCCAGCAGTTTCGGTCTTCGGGGCGAGCAGTACTTC. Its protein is CASSFGLRGEQYF.

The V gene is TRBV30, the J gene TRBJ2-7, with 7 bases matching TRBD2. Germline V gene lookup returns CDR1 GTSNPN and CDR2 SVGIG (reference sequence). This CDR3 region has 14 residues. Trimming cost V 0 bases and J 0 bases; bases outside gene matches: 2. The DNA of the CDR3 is TGTGCCTGGAGTGTGGGGGGGAACTCCTACGAGCAGTACTTC. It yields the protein CAWSVGGNSYEQYF.

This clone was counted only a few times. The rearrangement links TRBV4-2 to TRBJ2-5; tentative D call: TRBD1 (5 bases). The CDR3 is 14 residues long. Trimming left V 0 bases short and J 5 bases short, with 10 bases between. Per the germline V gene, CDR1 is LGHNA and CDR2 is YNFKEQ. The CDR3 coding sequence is TGTGCCAGCAGCCAAGACTCAGGGCGGGAGACCCAGTACTTC. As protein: CASSQDSGRETQYF.

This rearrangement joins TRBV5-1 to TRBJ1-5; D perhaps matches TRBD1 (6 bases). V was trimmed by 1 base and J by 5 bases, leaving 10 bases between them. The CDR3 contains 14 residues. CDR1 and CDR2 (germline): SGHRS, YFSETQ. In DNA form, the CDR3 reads TGCGCCAGCAGCTTGTCGGCAGGGGATCAGCCCCAGCATTTT. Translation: CASSLSAGDQPQHF.

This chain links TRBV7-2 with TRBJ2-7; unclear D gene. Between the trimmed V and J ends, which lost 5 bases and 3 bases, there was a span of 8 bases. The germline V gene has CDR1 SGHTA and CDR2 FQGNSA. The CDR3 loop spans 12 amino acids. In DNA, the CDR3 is TGTGCCAGCAGCCTAAACCGCTACGAGCAGTACTTC. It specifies CASSLNRYEQYF.

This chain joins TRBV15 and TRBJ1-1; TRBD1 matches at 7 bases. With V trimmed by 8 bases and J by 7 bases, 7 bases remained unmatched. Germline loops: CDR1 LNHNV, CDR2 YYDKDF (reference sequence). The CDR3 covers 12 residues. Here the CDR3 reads CATAGTAFEAFF. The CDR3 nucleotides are TGTGCCACCGCTGGGACAGCCTTTGAAGCTTTCTTT.

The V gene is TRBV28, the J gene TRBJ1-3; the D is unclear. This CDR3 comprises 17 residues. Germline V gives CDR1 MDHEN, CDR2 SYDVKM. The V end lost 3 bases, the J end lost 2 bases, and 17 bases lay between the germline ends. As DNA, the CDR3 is TGTGCCAGCAGTTTCCCCGCAGGCAGACGCCCTGGAAACACCATATATTTT. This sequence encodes CASSFPAGRRPGNTIYF.

The CDR3 DNA reads as TGCGCCAGCGGGGGGGAACGGTATCAGCCCCAGCATTTT. Translation gives CASGGERYQPQHF. The chain has TRBV4-1 and TRBJ1-5; tentative D call: TRBD1 (5 bases). V lost 8 bases, J lost 5 bases, and 13 bases lay in between. CDR1 is MGHRA, CDR2 YSYEKL, per germline. CDR3 length: 13 amino acids.

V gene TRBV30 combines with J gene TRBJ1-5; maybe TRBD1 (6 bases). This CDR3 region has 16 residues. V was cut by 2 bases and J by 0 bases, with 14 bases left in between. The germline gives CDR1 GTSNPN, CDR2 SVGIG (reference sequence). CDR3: CAWSISGGASNQPQHF. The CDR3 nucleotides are TGTGCCTGGAGTATCAGCGGGGGGGCTAGCAATCAGCCCCAGCATTTT.

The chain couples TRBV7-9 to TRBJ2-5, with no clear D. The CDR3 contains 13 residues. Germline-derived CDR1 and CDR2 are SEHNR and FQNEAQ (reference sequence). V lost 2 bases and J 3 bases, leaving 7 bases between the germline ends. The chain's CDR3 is CASSLIREETQYF. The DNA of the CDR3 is TGTGCCAGCAGCTTAATCCGGGAAGAGACCCAGTACTTC.